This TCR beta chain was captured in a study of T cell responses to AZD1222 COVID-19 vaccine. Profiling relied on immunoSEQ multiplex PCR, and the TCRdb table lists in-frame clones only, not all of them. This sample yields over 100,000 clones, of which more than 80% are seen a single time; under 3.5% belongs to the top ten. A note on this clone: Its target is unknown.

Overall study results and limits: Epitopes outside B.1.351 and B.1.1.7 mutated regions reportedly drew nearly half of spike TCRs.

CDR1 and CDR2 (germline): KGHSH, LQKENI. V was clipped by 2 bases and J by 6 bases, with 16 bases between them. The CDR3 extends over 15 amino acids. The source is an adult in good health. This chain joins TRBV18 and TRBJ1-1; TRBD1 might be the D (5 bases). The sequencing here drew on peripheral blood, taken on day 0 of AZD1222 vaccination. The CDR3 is CASSPKEGTDAEAFF. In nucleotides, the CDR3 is TGTGCCAGCTCACCAAAAGAAGGGACGGACGCTGAAGCTTTCTTT. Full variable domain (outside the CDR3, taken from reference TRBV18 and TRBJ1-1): NAGVMQNPRHLVRRRGQEARLRCSPMKGHSHVYWYRQLPEEGLKFMVYLQKENIIDESGMPKERFSAEFPKEGPSILRIQQVVRGDSAAYFCASSPKEGTDAEAFFGQGTRLTVV.